This TCR beta chain emerged from a study of cytomegalovirus exposure and HLA in healthy donors. Study-level points and caveats: Researchers counted 164 TCR beta chains as cytomegalovirus-associated. In vitro testing confirmed a few CMV-associated chains as specific for CMV antigens. It was reportedly the case that the classifier diagnosed cytomegalovirus status with high specificity and sensitivity.

The germline gives CDR1 MNHNS, CDR2 SASEGT. CDR3 length: 14 residues. V shed 6 bases and J shed 0 bases, with 10 bases lying between them. Concerning this clone: Its cognate antigen is unknown.

TCRdb keeps only in-frame clones here, not all; method: immunoSEQ multiplex PCR. The sample holds some 76,000 clones, approximately 94% seen once. The rearrangement joins TRBV6-1 to TRBJ2-3; perhaps TRBD2 as D (5 bases). The sequenced material came from PBMCs. This receptor was identified in a young woman in good health and CMV-seronegative. The CDR3 sequence is CASSPRGSTDTQYF. The CDR3 DNA is TGTGCCAGCAGCCCTCGGGGTAGCACAGATACGCAGTATTTT.